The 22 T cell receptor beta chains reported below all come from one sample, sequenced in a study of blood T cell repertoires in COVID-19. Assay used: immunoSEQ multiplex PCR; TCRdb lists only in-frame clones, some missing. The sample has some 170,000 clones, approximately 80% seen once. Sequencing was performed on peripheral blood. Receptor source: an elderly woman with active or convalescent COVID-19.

CDR3 amino acids: CASTPDRDGERTEAFF. CDR3 nucleotides: TGTGCCAGTACCCCGGACAGGGACGGAGAAAGGACTGAAGCTTTCTTT. The chain combines TRBV19 with TRBJ1-1; TRBD1 matches 8 bases. Germline V CDR1 and CDR2: LNHDA, SQIVND (reference sequence). This CDR3 is built from 16 residues. V shed 7 bases and J 5 bases; nucleotides not matched to a gene: 15.

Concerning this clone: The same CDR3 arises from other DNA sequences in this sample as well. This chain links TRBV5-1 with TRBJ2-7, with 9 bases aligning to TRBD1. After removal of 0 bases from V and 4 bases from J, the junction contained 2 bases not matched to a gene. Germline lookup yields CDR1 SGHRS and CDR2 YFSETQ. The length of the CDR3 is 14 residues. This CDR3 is CASSLAQGAYEQYF. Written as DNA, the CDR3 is TGCGCCAGCAGCTTGGCACAGGGGGCGTACGAGCAGTACTTC.

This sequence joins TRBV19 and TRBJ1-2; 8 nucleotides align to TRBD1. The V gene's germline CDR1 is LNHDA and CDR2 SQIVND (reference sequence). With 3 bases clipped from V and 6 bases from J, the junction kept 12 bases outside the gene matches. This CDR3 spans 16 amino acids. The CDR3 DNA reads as TGTGCCAGTAGTATGGGCAGGGGGCAGGGGGCCAATGGCTACACCTTC. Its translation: CASSMGRGQGANGYTF. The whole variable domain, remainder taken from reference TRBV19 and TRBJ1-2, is DGGITQSPKYLFRKEGQNVTLSCEQNLNHDAMYWYRQDPGQGLRLIYYSQIVNDFQKGDIAEGYSVSREKKESFPLTVTSAQKNPTAFYLCASSMGRGQGANGYTFGSGTRLTVV.

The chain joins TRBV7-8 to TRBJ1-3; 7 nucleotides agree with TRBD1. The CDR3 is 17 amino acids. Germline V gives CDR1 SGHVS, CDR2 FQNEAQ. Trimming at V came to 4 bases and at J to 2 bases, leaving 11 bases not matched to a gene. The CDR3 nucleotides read TGTGCCAGCAGCTCCTATGGAGGGGGCTCGCCTGGAAACACCATATATTTT. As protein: CASSSYGGGSPGNTIYF.

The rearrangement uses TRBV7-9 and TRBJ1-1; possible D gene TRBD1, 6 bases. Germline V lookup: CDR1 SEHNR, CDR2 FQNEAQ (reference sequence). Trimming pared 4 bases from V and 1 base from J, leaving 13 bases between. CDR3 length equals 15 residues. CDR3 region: CASSSRGAKNTEAFF. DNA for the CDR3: TGTGCCAGCAGCTCCCGGGGGGCCAAGAACACTGAAGCTTTCTTT.

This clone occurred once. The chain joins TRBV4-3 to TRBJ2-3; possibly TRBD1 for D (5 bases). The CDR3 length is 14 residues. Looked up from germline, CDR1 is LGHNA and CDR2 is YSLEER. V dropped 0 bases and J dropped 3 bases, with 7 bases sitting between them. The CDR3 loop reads CASSQDRGTDTQYF. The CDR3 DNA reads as TGCGCCAGCAGCCAAGATAGGGGTACAGATACGCAGTATTTT.

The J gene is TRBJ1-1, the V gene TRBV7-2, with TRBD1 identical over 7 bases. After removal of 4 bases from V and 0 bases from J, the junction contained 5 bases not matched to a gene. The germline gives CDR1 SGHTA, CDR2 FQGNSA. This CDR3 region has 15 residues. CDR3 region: CASSSQGQLNTEAFF. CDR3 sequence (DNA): TGTGCCAGCAGCTCCCAGGGACAGTTGAACACTGAAGCTTTCTTT.

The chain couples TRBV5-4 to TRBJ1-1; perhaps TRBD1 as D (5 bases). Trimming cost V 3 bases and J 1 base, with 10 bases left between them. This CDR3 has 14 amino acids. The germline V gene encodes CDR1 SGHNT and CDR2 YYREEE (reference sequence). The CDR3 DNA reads TGTGCCAGCAGCTCTAGGGGCCCGAACACTGAAGCTTTCTTT. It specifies CASSSRGPNTEAFF.

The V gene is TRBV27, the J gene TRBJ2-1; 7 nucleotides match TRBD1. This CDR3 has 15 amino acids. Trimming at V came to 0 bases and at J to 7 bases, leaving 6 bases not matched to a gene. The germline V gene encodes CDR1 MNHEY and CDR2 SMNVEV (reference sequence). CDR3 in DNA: TGTGCCAGCAGTTTATCTACAGGGGTAAGGAATGAGCAGTTCTTC. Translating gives CASSLSTGVRNEQFF.

CDR3 sequence (DNA): TGTGCCAGCAGCGCACGGGTGAGGCTACGCGGCGTCACTGAAGCTTTCTTT. This translates into CASSARVRLRGVTEAFF. V usage is TRBV11-2 and J usage is TRBJ1-1; D is uncertain. Trimming cost V 5 bases and J 4 bases, with 23 bases left between them. Germline V gene sequence: CDR1 SGHAT, CDR2 FQNNGV. The CDR3 sequence is 17 residues long.

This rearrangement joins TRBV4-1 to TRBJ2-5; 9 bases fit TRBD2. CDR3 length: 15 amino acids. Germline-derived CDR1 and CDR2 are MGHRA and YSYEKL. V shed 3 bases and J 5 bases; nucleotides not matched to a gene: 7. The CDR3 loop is CASSHLAGDLETQYF. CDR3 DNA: TGCGCCAGCAGCCATTTAGCGGGGGATCTGGAGACCCAGTACTTC.

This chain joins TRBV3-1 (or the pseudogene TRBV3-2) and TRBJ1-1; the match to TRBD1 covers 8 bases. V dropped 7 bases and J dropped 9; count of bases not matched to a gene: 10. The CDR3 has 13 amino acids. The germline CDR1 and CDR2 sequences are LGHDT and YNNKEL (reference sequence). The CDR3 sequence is CASTVQRTGKAFF. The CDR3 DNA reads TGTGCCAGCACCGTACAAAGGACAGGGAAAGCTTTCTTT.

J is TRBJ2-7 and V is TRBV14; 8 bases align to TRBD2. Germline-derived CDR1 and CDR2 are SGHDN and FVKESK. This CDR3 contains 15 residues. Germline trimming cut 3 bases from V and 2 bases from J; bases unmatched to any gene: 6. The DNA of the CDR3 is TGTGCCAGCAGCCACGGGCCGCGGGGGGCCTACGAGCAGTACTTC. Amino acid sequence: CASSHGPRGAYEQYF.

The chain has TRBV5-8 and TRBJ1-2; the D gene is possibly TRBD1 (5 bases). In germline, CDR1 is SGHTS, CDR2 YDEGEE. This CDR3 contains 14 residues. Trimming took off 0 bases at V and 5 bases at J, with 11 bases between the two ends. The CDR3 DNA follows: TGTGCCAGCAGCTTGGACGGGGGTTATTATGGCTACACCTTC. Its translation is CASSLDGGYYGYTF.

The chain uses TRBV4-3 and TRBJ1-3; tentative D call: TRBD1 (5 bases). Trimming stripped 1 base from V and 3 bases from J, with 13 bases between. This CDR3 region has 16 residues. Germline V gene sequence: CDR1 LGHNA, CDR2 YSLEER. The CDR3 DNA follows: TGCGCCAGCAGCCAAGGGACACAGGTTCGTGGAAACACCATATATTTT. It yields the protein CASSQGTQVRGNTIYF.

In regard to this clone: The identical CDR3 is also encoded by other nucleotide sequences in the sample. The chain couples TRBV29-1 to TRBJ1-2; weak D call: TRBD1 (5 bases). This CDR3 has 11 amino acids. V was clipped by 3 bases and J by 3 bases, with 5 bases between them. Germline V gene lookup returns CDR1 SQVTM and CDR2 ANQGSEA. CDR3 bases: TGCAGCGTTGACAGGGACTATGGCTACACCTTC. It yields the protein CSVDRDYGYTF. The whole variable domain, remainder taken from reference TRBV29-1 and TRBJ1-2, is SAVISQKPSRDICQRGTSLTIQCQVDSQVTMMFWYRQQPGQSLTLIATANQGSEATYESGFVIDKFPISRPNLTFSTLTVSNMSPEDSSIYLCSVDRDYGYTFGSGTRLTVV.

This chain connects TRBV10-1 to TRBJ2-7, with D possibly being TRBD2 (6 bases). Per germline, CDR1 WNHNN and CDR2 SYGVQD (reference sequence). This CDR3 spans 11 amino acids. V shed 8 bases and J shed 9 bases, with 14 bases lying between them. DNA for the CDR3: TGCGCCAGCCCGATGGGGAGGAGGCAGTACTTC. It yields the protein CASPMGRRQYF.

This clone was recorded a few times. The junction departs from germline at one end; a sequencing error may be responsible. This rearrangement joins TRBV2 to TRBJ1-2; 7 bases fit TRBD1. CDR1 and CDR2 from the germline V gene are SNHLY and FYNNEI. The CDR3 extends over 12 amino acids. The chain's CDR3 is CASNEQDRRRAF. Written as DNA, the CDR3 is TGTGCCAGCAACGAACAGGACAGGAGGCGCGCCTTC.

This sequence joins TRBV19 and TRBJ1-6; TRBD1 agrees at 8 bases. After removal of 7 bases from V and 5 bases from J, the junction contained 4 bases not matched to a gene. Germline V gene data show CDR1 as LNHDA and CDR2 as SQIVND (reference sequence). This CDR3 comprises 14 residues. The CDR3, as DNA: TGTGCCAGTACCGGGACAGGAGATAATTCACCCCTCCACTTT. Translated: CASTGTGDNSPLHF. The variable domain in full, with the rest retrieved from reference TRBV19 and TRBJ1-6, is DGGITQSPKYLFRKEGQNVTLSCEQNLNHDAMYWYRQDPGQGLRLIYYSQIVNDFQKGDIAEGYSVSREKKESFPLTVTSAQKNPTAFYLCASTGTGDNSPLHFGNGTRLTVT.

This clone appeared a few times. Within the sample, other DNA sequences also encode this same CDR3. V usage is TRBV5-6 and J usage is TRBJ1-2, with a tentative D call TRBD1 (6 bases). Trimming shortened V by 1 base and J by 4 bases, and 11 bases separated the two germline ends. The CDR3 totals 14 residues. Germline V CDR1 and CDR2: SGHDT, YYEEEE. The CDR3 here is CASSLTGQSYGYTF. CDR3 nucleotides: TGTGCCAGCAGCTTGACCGGACAGTCCTATGGCTACACCTTC.

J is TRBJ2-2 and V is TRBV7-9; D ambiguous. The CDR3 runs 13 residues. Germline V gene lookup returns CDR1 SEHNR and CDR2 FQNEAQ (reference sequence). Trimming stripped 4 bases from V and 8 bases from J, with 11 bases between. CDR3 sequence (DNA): TGTGCCAGCAGCTCTCCCGTTATGGGGGAGCTGTTTTTT. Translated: CASSSPVMGELFF.

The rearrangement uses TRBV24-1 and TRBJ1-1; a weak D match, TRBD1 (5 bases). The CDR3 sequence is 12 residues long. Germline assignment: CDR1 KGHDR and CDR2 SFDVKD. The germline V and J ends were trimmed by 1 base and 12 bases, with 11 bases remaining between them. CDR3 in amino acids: CATSDFQGKTFF. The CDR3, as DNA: TGTGCCACCAGTGATTTCCAGGGTAAGACTTTCTTT.